This T cell receptor beta chain was retrieved from a study of blood T cells in healthy people across ages. This clonotype was seen repeatedly, ten times or more. The CDR3 runs to 12 residues. CDR1 is SQVTM, CDR2 ANQGSEA, per germline. V lost 6 bases and J lost 0, with 9 bases in between. Using a J-beta primer mix together with a sample-barcoded 5' primer, a second PCR was run for roughly 7 to 11 cycles. Every sample gave at least 2.5 million paired-end reads containing CDR3. TCRdb re-called the 5' RACE reads through MiXCR, storing one row per CDR3 protein. The top ten clones hold about 9.4% of a sample with 800,000 to 950,000 distinct CDR3 sequences, 25% to 30% of them seen once. The sample also formed part of further work on T cells of mothers and their children.

Sequenced sample: blood. The chain uses TRBV29-1 and TRBJ2-7; TRBD1 might be the D (6 bases). This sequence was found in a middle-aged woman in good health. The CDR3 nucleotides read TGCAGCGTAATGACAGGCTCCTACGAGCAGTACTTC. Its translation: CSVMTGSYEQYF.